This T cell receptor beta chain derives from a study of blood T cells in healthy people across ages. The ends were cut back, 6 bases at V and 4 bases at J, with 20 bases in the middle. Germline V lookup: CDR1 DFQATT, CDR2 SNEGSKA (reference sequence). The CDR3 is made up of 15 amino acids. Researchers isolated at least 7 million PBMCs per sample. Next came a second PCR, run for about 6 to 11 cycles, which used a sample-barcoded 5' primer along with a J-beta primer mix. TCRdb re-called the 5' RACE reads with MiXCR, one entry per CDR3 protein. The sample has roughly 1,500,000 distinct CDR3 sequences, around 36% seen once. In this sample, this clonotype turned up a few times. The antigen remains undetermined. Findings of the study overall: Naive CD4+ cell counts and diversity both ran higher in long-lived than in aged donors.

Input material: blood. This receptor was obtained from a young woman in good health. This sequence joins TRBV20-1 and TRBJ2-3; a weak D match, TRBD2 (5 bases). The CDR3 spells CSATPAPTTPDTQYF. CDR3 nucleotides: TGCAGTGCCACCCCCGCCCCGACTACCCCAGATACGCAGTATTTT.